This T cell receptor beta chain was retrieved from a study of blood T cell repertoires in COVID-19. CDR3 length: 13 residues. CDR1 and CDR2 (germline): SEHNR, FQNEAQ (reference sequence). Trimming cost V 7 bases and J 5 bases, with 12 bases left between them. Authors' methods: Reference gene primer amplification gave estimated nucleated cell counts. Sequenced by immunoSEQ multiplex PCR; TCRdb stores in-frame clones only, minus some. V, J and clone size derive from that table, while D and trimming were established from the DNA sequence. The sample holds 150,000 to 200,000 clones; 86% are singletons and the top ten take roughly 4%.

V usage is TRBV7-9 and J usage is TRBJ1-3; D may be TRBD1 (6 bases). This TCR was recovered from a woman between 65 and 79 years old with acute or convalescent COVID-19. Input material: peripheral blood. The CDR3 nucleotides are TGTGCCAGCACGGCGGGGGCAAGAAACACCATATATTTT. This codes for CASTAGARNTIYF.